The 23 T cell receptor beta chains listed next were all sequenced from one sample in a study of CD8 T cells in Susac syndrome. It was with random hexamers that about 0.45 to 1 ug RNA was reverse transcribed. TCRdb itself ran the immunoSEQ multiplex PCR reads through MiXCR, one entry per CDR3 protein. The sample lists hundreds of thousands of distinct CDR3 sequences; 80% to 95% were seen once. The sequenced sample consisted of CD4+ T cells from PBMCs. The receptors come from a human donor with multiple sclerosis.

This clonotype came up a few times. The chain carries TRBV11-2 and TRBJ2-3; D remains unclear. CDR3 length equals 13 residues. CDR1 SGHAT and CDR2 FQNNGV come from the germline V gene. The germline V and J ends were trimmed by 5 bases and 0 bases, with 6 bases remaining between them. The CDR3 DNA reads as TGTGCCAGCAGCCAGCCTAGCACAGATACGCAGTATTTT. Its translation: CASSQPSTDTQYF.

The chain has TRBV19 and TRBJ1-2; D unresolved. The germline V gene has CDR1 LNHDA and CDR2 SQIVND (reference sequence). This CDR3 spans 12 amino acids. Between the trimmed V and J ends, which lost 6 bases and 4 bases, there was a span of 9 bases. This chain's CDR3 is CASSYGSYGYTF. The CDR3 region has the DNA TGTGCCAGTAGCTACGGGAGCTATGGCTACACCTTC.

The V call is TRBV19, the J call TRBJ1-5; D is perhaps TRBD1 (5 bases). The CDR3 length is 15 residues. V shed 8 bases and J shed 6 bases, with 20 bases lying between them. Germline V gene data show CDR1 as LNHDA and CDR2 as SQIVND (reference sequence). CDR3 sequence: CASLGGGPRFQPQHF. DNA of the CDR3: TGTGCCAGTTTGGGGGGAGGACCGCGTTTTCAGCCCCAGCATTTT.

This clonotype appeared a few times. At one boundary the junction diverges from the germline segment, which might be a read error. The V gene is TRBV12-3 or TRBV12-4, the J gene TRBJ2-6, with D unclear. This CDR3 has 13 residues. The CDR3 nucleotides read TGTGCCAGCAGCTTAGCTGGGGCCAACGTCCTGACTTTC. This encodes CASSLAGANVLTF.

This sequence joins TRBV20-1 and TRBJ2-3; 13 positions match TRBD2. J gave up 9 bases and V 6 bases, and 9 bases lay outside the gene matches. This CDR3 has 14 amino acids. Germline V gives CDR1 DFQATT, CDR2 SNEGSKA (reference sequence). The CDR3 DNA reads TGCAGTGCCACGACTAGCGGGGGGCGAGACACGCAGTATTTT. Amino acid sequence: CSATTSGGRDTQYF.

This chain connects TRBV20-1 to TRBJ2-5; TRBD2 matches 8 bases. Germline loops: CDR1 DFQATT, CDR2 SNEGSKA (reference sequence). Trimming cost V 2 bases and J 4 bases; bases outside gene matches: 6. This CDR3 contains 14 residues. The CDR3 loop is CSARRGTSGETQYF. In DNA form, the CDR3 reads TGCAGTGCTAGACGAGGGACTAGTGGAGAGACCCAGTACTTC.

The rearrangement uses TRBV24-1 and TRBJ1-5; no clear D. Germline V lookup: CDR1 KGHDR, CDR2 SFDVKD. The CDR3 sequence is 17 residues long. V was trimmed by 3 bases and J by 8 bases, leaving 22 bases between them. CDR3 bases: TGTGCCACCAGTGATGCCTCCGGGTCTGAGGCGAGAAAGCCCCAGCATTTT. The encoded protein is CATSDASGSEARKPQHF.

The V and J genes are TRBV7-2 and TRBJ2-3; 7 nucleotides align to TRBD2. Trimming removed 8 bases from V and 6 bases from J; junction bases left unmatched: 14. The CDR3 sequence is 15 residues long. Germline CDR1 is SGHTA and CDR2 is FQGNSA. The CDR3 nucleotides are TGTGCCAGCTCCTGGGGGGGAGGGCCAGAGGATACGCAGTATTTT. The encoded protein is CASSWGGGPEDTQYF.

The chain carries TRBV27 and TRBJ2-6; D is unclear. Germline V gene lookup returns CDR1 MNHEY and CDR2 SMNVEV (reference sequence). The CDR3 sequence is 13 residues long. V gave up 8 bases and J gave up 4 bases, with 9 bases separating them. This CDR3 reads CASGNGGANVLTF. In nucleotides, the CDR3 is TGTGCCAGCGGAAACGGCGGGGCCAACGTCCTGACTTTC.

V is TRBV19 and J is TRBJ1-1; 9 positions match TRBD1. V shed 4 bases and J 0 bases; nucleotides not matched to a gene: 6. CDR1 LNHDA and CDR2 SQIVND come from the germline V gene (reference sequence). The CDR3 runs 16 residues. This CDR3 is CASSNGQGKMNTEAFF. DNA of the CDR3: TGTGCCAGTAGTAATGGACAGGGGAAAATGAACACTGAAGCTTTCTTT. The whole variable domain, filled in from reference TRBV19 and TRBJ1-1, reads DGGITQSPKYLFRKEGQNVTLSCEQNLNHDAMYWYRQDPGQGLRLIYYSQIVNDFQKGDIAEGYSVSREKKESFPLTVTSAQKNPTAFYLCASSNGQGKMNTEAFFGQGTRLTVV.

This chain joins TRBV5-6 and TRBJ2-2; TRBD2 matches 9 bases. CDR3 size: 16 residues. Germline trimming cut 4 bases from V and 4 bases from J; bases unmatched to any gene: 8. Germline values: CDR1 SGHDT, CDR2 YYEEEE. CDR3: CASSLTAGGITGELFF. DNA for the CDR3: TGTGCCAGCAGCCTAACAGCGGGAGGAATCACCGGGGAGCTGTTTTTT.

The chain uses TRBV9 and TRBJ1-2; tentatively, D is TRBD1 (6 bases). The CDR3 has 14 amino acids. The V end was cut by 4 bases, the J end by 7 bases, with 17 bases between. Germline V gives CDR1 SGDLS, CDR2 YYNGEE. The CDR3 nucleotides read TGTGCCAGCAGCCAACTTTGGGGGCAGGGTGGCTACACCTTC. Encoded protein: CASSQLWGQGGYTF. Supplemented by reference TRBV9 and TRBJ1-2, the full variable domain reads DSGVTQTPKHLITATGQRVTLRCSPRSGDLSVYWYQQSLDQGLQFLIQYYNGEERAKGNILERFSAQQFPDLHSELNLSSLELGDSALYFCASSQLWGQGGYTFGSGTRLTVV.

This clonotype was seen once. The chain couples TRBV5-6 to TRBJ2-7; D is perhaps TRBD1 (5 bases). This CDR3 has 14 residues. Germline CDR1 SGHDT, CDR2 YYEEEE. V was cut by 3 bases and J by 4 bases, with 14 bases left in between. CDR3 nucleotide sequence: TGTGCCAGCAGCTCCCAGGGAAGTGGGTACGAGCAGTACGTC. It encodes CASSSQGSGYEQYV.

The CDR3 DNA sequence: TGTGCCAGCAGCTTAGGGAGACTCAATGAGCAGTTCTTC. Translating gives CASSLGRLNEQFF. This chain connects TRBV7-3 to TRBJ2-1, with a weak D call TRBD2 (5 bases). The length of the CDR3 is 13 residues. Between the trimmed V and J ends, which lost 2 bases and 6 bases, there was a span of 8 bases. Germline values: CDR1 SGHTA, CDR2 FQGTGA.

V is TRBV3-1 and J is TRBJ2-5; TRBD2 matches at 10 bases. V lost 2 bases and J lost 0; bases outside the gene matches: 9. This CDR3 has 18 residues. The germline V gene encodes CDR1 LGHDT and CDR2 YNNKEL (reference sequence). CDR3 bases: TGTGCCAGCAGCCAATGGAGCGGGAGGGCCCAGTACCAAGAGACCCAGTACTTC. Residues: CASSQWSGRAQYQETQYF.

The chain employs TRBV9 and TRBJ2-1, with D tentatively TRBD1 (6 bases). Trimming took off 4 bases at V and 9 bases at J, with 20 bases between the two ends. In germline, CDR1 is SGDLS, CDR2 YYNGEE. The CDR3 length is 15 residues. The DNA of the CDR3 is TGTGCCAGCAGCCTAAGGCTGGGGGCGGGTGGTGAGCAGTTCTTC. This sequence encodes CASSLRLGAGGEQFF.

The V and J genes are TRBV4-1 and TRBJ2-6, with 12 bases matching TRBD1. The ends lost 4 bases at V and 6 bases at J; junction bases unmatched: 13. Germline values: CDR1 MGHRA, CDR2 YSYEKL. The CDR3 totals 19 residues. The chain's CDR3 is CASSLEGQGASSPANVLTF. As DNA, the CDR3 is TGCGCCAGCAGCCTGGAGGGACAGGGGGCATCTTCACCGGCCAACGTCCTGACTTTC.

This clonotype was detected only once. The chain combines TRBV11-3 with TRBJ2-5; D may correspond to TRBD1 or TRBD2 (6 bases each). The CDR3 sequence is 15 residues long. CDR1 SGHNT and CDR2 YENEEA come from the germline V gene. Trimming took off 5 bases at V and 0 bases at J, with 13 bases between the two ends. The CDR3 DNA reads as TGTGCCAGCAGCCCCCCCCGGGGGCACCAAGAGACCCAGTACTTC. Amino acids: CASSPPRGHQETQYF.

The rearrangement uses TRBV5-1 and TRBJ1-1; 9 nucleotides align to TRBD1. Looked up from germline, CDR1 is SGHRS and CDR2 is YFSETQ. The V gene end was trimmed by 4 bases and the J gene end by 6 bases; junction bases not matched to a gene: 10. This CDR3 has 15 amino acids. CDR3 bases: TGCGCCAGCAGCCTGAGGACAGGGGACGAGTCTGAAGCTTTCTTT. Amino acid sequence: CASSLRTGDESEAFF.

The gene calls are TRBV5-1 and TRBJ2-1; 8 bases agree with TRBD1. This CDR3 comprises 17 residues. Germline CDR1 SGHRS, CDR2 YFSETQ. Trimming took 0 bases from V and 7 from J; bases not matched to a gene: 12. This CDR3 is CASSLGRGLAPRNEQFF. The CDR3, as DNA: TGCGCCAGCAGCTTGGGCAGGGGGCTTGCACCGCGAAATGAGCAGTTCTTC.

J is TRBJ2-2 and V is TRBV30, with TRBD2 as a possible D gene (6 bases). The CDR3 totals 13 residues. Germline V lookup: CDR1 GTSNPN, CDR2 SVGIG (reference sequence). V was cut by 4 bases and J by 6 bases, with 12 bases left in between. CDR3 protein: CAWTPGSPGELFF. CDR3 sequence (DNA): TGTGCCTGGACTCCCGGGAGCCCCGGGGAGCTGTTTTTT.

The genes are TRBV7-3 and TRBJ2-5; maybe TRBD2 (6 bases). Germline V gene data show CDR1 as SGHTA and CDR2 as FQGTGA. CDR3 length: 16 amino acids. Deletions cut 0 bases from V and 1 base from J, with 12 bases between. CDR3 sequence (DNA): TGTGCCAGCAGCTTAACCCACGGACTACCCCAAGAGACCCAGTACTTC. This translates into CASSLTHGLPQETQYF.

The DNA for the CDR3 is TGCAGTGCTAGAGAGGCGCCGAACACCGGGGAGCTGTTTTTT. Protein product: CSAREAPNTGELFF. This rearrangement joins TRBV20-1 to TRBJ2-2; D call uncertain. V was cut by 0 bases and J by 0 bases, with 5 bases left in between. CDR1 and CDR2 (germline): DFQATT, SNEGSKA (reference sequence). The CDR3 runs to 14 residues.